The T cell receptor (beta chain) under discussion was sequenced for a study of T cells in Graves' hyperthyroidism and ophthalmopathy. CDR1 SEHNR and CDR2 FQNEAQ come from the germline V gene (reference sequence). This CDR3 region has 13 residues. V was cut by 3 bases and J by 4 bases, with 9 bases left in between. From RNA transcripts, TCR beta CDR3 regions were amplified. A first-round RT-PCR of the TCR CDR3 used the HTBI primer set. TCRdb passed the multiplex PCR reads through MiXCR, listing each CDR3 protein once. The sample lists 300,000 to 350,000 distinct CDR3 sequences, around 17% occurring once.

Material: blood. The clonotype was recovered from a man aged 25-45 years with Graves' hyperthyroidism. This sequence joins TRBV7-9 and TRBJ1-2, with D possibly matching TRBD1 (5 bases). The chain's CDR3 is CASSFDRRYGYTF. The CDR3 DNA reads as TGTGCCAGCAGCTTTGACAGACGCTATGGCTACACCTTC.